A single sample is the source of the 27 T cell receptor beta chains below, sequenced in a study of blood T cell repertoires in COVID-19. The protocol was immunoSEQ multiplex PCR, while the TCRdb copy is restricted to in-frame clones and leaves out a portion. There are about 210,000 clones in the sample; just over 90% occur only once, and 0.95% to 1.5% lies in the top ten. Sequencing input: peripheral blood. Source of these receptors: a man aged 30 to 45 with acute or convalescent COVID-19.

The rearrangement uses TRBV19 and TRBJ2-1; 8 bases fit TRBD2. Trimming took 6 bases from V and 10 from J; bases not matched to a gene: 11. The CDR3 is 14 amino acids. Germline-derived CDR1 and CDR2 are LNHDA and SQIVND (reference sequence). As DNA, the CDR3 is TGTGCCAGTAGCATAAGGCTAGCGGGTAAGGAGCAGTTCTTC. As protein: CASSIRLAGKEQFF.

The J gene is TRBJ1-2, the V gene TRBV29-1; no clear D. Germline CDR1 SQVTM, CDR2 ANQGSEA. The V end was cut by 3 bases, the J end by 7 bases, with 3 bases between. The CDR3 has 9 amino acids. The CDR3 coding sequence is TGCAGCGTTGATAGTGGCTACACCTTC. Its protein is CSVDSGYTF.

The V and J genes are TRBV7-3 and TRBJ1-1; no definite D call. The CDR3 runs 11 residues. The germline V gene has CDR1 SGHTA and CDR2 FQGTGA. The V and J ends lost 3 bases and 5 bases respectively, with 4 bases between them. The CDR3 reads CASSFGTEAFF. The CDR3 DNA follows: TGTGCCAGCAGCTTCGGGACTGAAGCTTTCTTT.

The chain employs TRBV27 and TRBJ2-7; D is perhaps TRBD2 (6 bases). The V end was cut by 5 bases, the J end by 5 bases, with 16 bases between. The length of the CDR3 is 14 residues. Per the germline V gene, CDR1 is MNHEY and CDR2 is SMNVEV (reference sequence). This chain's CDR3 is CASSPRRVFHEQYF. In nucleotides, the CDR3 is TGTGCCAGCAGTCCTCGGAGGGTATTCCACGAGCAGTACTTC.

V is TRBV30 and J is TRBJ1-2; a weak D match, TRBD1 (6 bases). The CDR3 totals 14 residues. V shed 3 bases and J shed 6 bases, with 17 bases lying between them. Germline V gene lookup returns CDR1 GTSNPN and CDR2 SVGIG (reference sequence). CDR3 in amino acids: CAWSALTGLHGYTF. DNA for the CDR3: TGTGCCTGGAGCGCCCTAACAGGGCTCCATGGCTACACCTTC.

The count of this clone is one. The V and J genes are TRBV5-1 and TRBJ1-6; 9 bases agree with TRBD1. V shed 4 bases and J 8 bases; nucleotides not matched to a gene: 7. The CDR3 covers 15 residues. Germline CDR1 SGHRS, CDR2 YFSETQ. CDR3 region: CASSAPGQGYSPLHF. Here the CDR3 DNA reads TGCGCCAGCAGCGCTCCGGGACAGGGTTATTCACCCCTCCACTTT.

In this sample, this clone turned up a few times. The chain carries TRBV4-1 and TRBJ1-1; 8 bases match TRBD1. With V trimmed by 4 bases and J by 3 bases, 7 bases remained unmatched. CDR3 length: 15 amino acids. The germline gives CDR1 MGHRA, CDR2 YSYEKL. CDR3 coding DNA: TGCGCCAGCAGCCCCCGGACAGGGTGGGACACTGAAGCTTTCTTT. Amino acid sequence: CASSPRTGWDTEAFF.

The V call is TRBV3-1 (or the pseudogene TRBV3-2), the J call TRBJ1-5, with 9 bases lining up with TRBD1. V was clipped by 4 bases and J by 4 bases; unmatched bases: 5. Germline-derived CDR1 and CDR2 are LGHDT and YNNKEL (reference sequence). This CDR3 is built from 15 residues. CDR3 region: CASSPSGTGNQPQHF. The CDR3 DNA reads TGTGCCAGCAGCCCTTCCGGGACAGGGAATCAGCCCCAGCATTTT.

The chain carries TRBV6-5 and TRBJ1-3, with a possible D match to TRBD1 (6 bases). The germline gives CDR1 MNHEY, CDR2 SVGAGI. This CDR3 is 15 amino acids long. The V end was cut by 7 bases, the J end by 3 bases, with 16 bases between. The CDR3 loop reads CASILNRADGNTIYF. CDR3 bases: TGTGCCAGCATTTTAAACAGGGCTGATGGAAACACCATATATTTT.

The chain recombines TRBV9 with TRBJ2-1, with a tentative D call TRBD2 (6 bases). Germline V gene lookup returns CDR1 SGDLS and CDR2 YYNGEE. V lost 0 bases, J lost 7 bases, and 17 bases lay in between. The CDR3 is 16 residues long. The CDR3 DNA sequence: TGTGCCAGCAGCGTAGTCCCCCGCGGGGAAGGTAATGAGCAGTTCTTC. Its protein is CASSVVPRGEGNEQFF.

There are many counts of this clone. The chain recombines TRBV11-2 with TRBJ2-7, with TRBD2 as a possible D gene (7 bases). The germline CDR1 and CDR2 sequences are SGHAT and FQNNGV. V gave up 1 base and J gave up 2 bases, with 12 bases separating them. The CDR3 sequence is 15 residues long. The CDR3 region is CASSLVQGRAYEQYF. CDR3 DNA: TGTGCCAGCAGCTTAGTGCAGGGGAGGGCCTACGAGCAGTACTTC. The full variable domain, in which reference TRBV11-2 and TRBJ2-7 provide the parts outside the CDR3, is EAGVAQSPRYKIIEKRQSVAFWCNPISGHATLYWYQQILGQGPKLLIQFQNNGVVDDSQLPKDRFSAERLKGVDSTLKIQPAKLEDSAVYLCASSLVQGRAYEQYFGPGTRLTVT.

The chain employs TRBV18 and TRBJ2-3; 8 bases are shared with TRBD2. The ends lost 0 bases at V and 5 bases at J; junction bases unmatched: 10. The CDR3 sequence is 17 residues long. Germline assignment: CDR1 KGHSH and CDR2 LQKENI. CDR3 coding DNA: TGTGCCAGCTCACCACCTACGGTTAGCGGGATTCAAGATACGCAGTATTTT. The encoded protein is CASSPPTVSGIQDTQYF.

The count of this clone is one. The V call is TRBV5-1, the J call TRBJ1-6; 10 bases are shared with TRBD1. The CDR3 has 15 amino acids. V was clipped by 2 bases and J by 13 bases; unmatched bases: 9. The germline gives CDR1 SGHRS, CDR2 YFSETQ. The CDR3 nucleotides are TGCGCCAGCAGCTTCTCGGGACAGGGGAAGACCCCCCTCCACTTT. Its protein is CASSFSGQGKTPLHF.

The genes are TRBV12-3 or TRBV12-4 and TRBJ2-3; D not resolved. Trimming took off 4 bases at V and 2 bases at J, with 4 bases between the two ends. The CDR3 loop spans 12 amino acids. The CDR3 here is CASSYITDTQYF. The CDR3 coding sequence is TGTGCCAGCAGTTACATCACAGATACGCAGTATTTT.

V and J are TRBV7-3 and TRBJ2-5, with D possibly matching TRBD2 (7 bases). Looked up from germline, CDR1 is SGHTA and CDR2 is FQGTGA. The CDR3 loop spans 16 amino acids. V was clipped by 5 bases and J by 1 base, with 17 bases between them. CDR3: CASSPAGAGAQETQYF. The CDR3 DNA reads as TGTGCCAGCAGCCCGGCGGGGGCAGGCGCCCAAGAGACCCAGTACTTC.

The chain combines TRBV18 with TRBJ1-6; TRBD1 aligns across 10 bases. This CDR3 region has 18 residues. J was trimmed by 2 bases and V by 5 bases; bases with no gene match: 9. Germline V gives CDR1 KGHSH, CDR2 LQKENI. DNA of the CDR3: TGTGCCAGCTCATCATATGGGACAGGGGTCACCTATAATTCACCCCTCCACTTT. Encoded protein: CASSSYGTGVTYNSPLHF. Drawing the rest from reference TRBV18 and TRBJ1-6, the complete variable domain is NAGVMQNPRHLVRRRGQEARLRCSPMKGHSHVYWYRQLPEEGLKFMVYLQKENIIDESGMPKERFSAEFPKEGPSILRIQQVVRGDSAAYFCASSSYGTGVTYNSPLHFGNGTRLTVT.

This chain links TRBV28 with TRBJ1-6; D call uncertain. CDR1 is MDHEN, CDR2 SYDVKM, per germline. Trimming removed 7 bases at V and 7 bases at J, with 8 bases between. CDR3 size: 12 residues. The CDR3 protein is CASTQLNSPLHF. The CDR3, as DNA: TGTGCCAGCACCCAACTGAATTCACCCCTCCACTTT.

This chain links TRBV7-8 with TRBJ1-6, with a tentative D call TRBD1 (6 bases). Germline lookup yields CDR1 SGHVS and CDR2 FQNEAQ. The CDR3 is 15 residues long. Trimming took 0 bases from V and 4 from J, leaving 7 bases between them. In DNA form, the CDR3 reads TGTGCCAGCAGCTTAGCGGACAGTTATAATTCACCCCTCCACTTT. This encodes CASSLADSYNSPLHF.

CDR3 protein: CASTKRGSSSYNEQFF. The CDR3 nucleotides read TGTGCCAGTACGAAGAGGGGGTCAAGCTCCTACAATGAGCAGTTCTTC. This chain links TRBV13 with TRBJ2-1, with a possible D match to TRBD1 (6 bases). CDR3 length equals 16 residues. Germline-derived CDR1 and CDR2 are PRHDT and FYEKMQ (reference sequence). V shed 9 bases and J shed 0 bases, with 18 bases lying between them.

This chain joins TRBV19 and TRBJ1-5, with no clear D. V lost 1 base and J lost 1, with 8 bases in between. The germline gives CDR1 LNHDA, CDR2 SQIVND (reference sequence). This CDR3 region has 15 residues. The DNA for the CDR3 is TGTGCCAGTAGTATAGTCGGCAGGAGCAATCAGCCCCAGCATTTT. This encodes CASSIVGRSNQPQHF.

The chain combines TRBV5-1 with TRBJ1-6, with D possibly being TRBD1 (6 bases). Looked up from germline, CDR1 is SGHRS and CDR2 is YFSETQ. The CDR3 runs 14 residues. V was cut by 2 bases and J by 9 bases, with 12 bases left in between. CDR3 coding DNA: TGCGCCAGCAGCTTACAGGGAGTAGGTTCACCCCTCCACTTT. Translation gives CASSLQGVGSPLHF.

The chain carries TRBV12-3 or TRBV12-4 and TRBJ1-2; D not certain. V lost 3 bases and J 4 bases, leaving 9 bases between the germline ends. This CDR3 has 13 amino acids. CDR3 loop: CASSFYGGYGYTF. DNA for the CDR3: TGTGCCAGCAGTTTTTACGGTGGCTATGGCTACACCTTC.

This clone was detected only once. J is TRBJ2-2 and V is TRBV11-3, with unresolved D. The CDR3 runs 13 residues. V lost 1 base and J lost 7, with 7 bases in between. Germline V gene sequence: CDR1 SGHNT, CDR2 YENEEA. CDR3 nucleotide sequence: TGTGCCAGCAGCTTAGGGGCCAGCGGGGAGCTGTTTTTT. This codes for CASSLGASGELFF.

The CDR3 protein is CASSQGQGRYQPQHF. DNA of the CDR3: TGCGCCAGCAGCCAAGGCCAGGGTCGGTATCAGCCCCAGCATTTT. The chain links TRBV4-1 to TRBJ1-5; D is possibly TRBD1 (5 bases). This CDR3 is built from 15 residues. Germline CDR1 and CDR2: MGHRA and YSYEKL. V was trimmed by 1 base and J by 5 bases, leaving 12 bases between them.

The genes are TRBV30 and TRBJ1-3, with D possibly matching TRBD1 (6 bases). Trimming removed 2 bases at V and 3 bases at J, with 11 bases between. The germline CDR1 and CDR2 sequences are GTSNPN and SVGIG (reference sequence). CDR3 length: 14 amino acids. The DNA of the CDR3 is TGTGCCTGGAGTATCGGGACACTTGGAAACACCATATATTTT. Translation: CAWSIGTLGNTIYF.

This clone is a singleton in its sample. V usage is TRBV28 and J usage is TRBJ2-3, with a weak D call TRBD2 (6 bases). The germline V and J ends were trimmed by 6 bases and 1 base, with 14 bases remaining between them. The CDR3 length is 15 residues. The germline V gene encodes CDR1 MDHEN and CDR2 SYDVKM. As DNA, the CDR3 is TGTGCCAGCAGGGACGGTGGCGGGGGCACAGATACGCAGTATTTT. Translated, it gives CASRDGGGGTDTQYF. The whole variable domain, remainder taken from reference TRBV28 and TRBJ2-3, is DVKVTQSSRYLVKRTGEKVFLECVQDMDHENMFWYRQDPGLGLRLIYFSYDVKMKEKGDIPEGYSVSREKKERFSLILESASTNQTSMYLCASRDGGGGTDTQYFGPGTRLTVL.

V and J are TRBV30 and TRBJ1-2; 8 bases map to TRBD1. This CDR3 contains 16 residues. Per germline, CDR1 GTSNPN and CDR2 SVGIG (reference sequence). V lost 0 bases and J lost 4; bases outside the gene matches: 10. CDR3 residues: CAWSVPEGQGLYGYTF. CDR3 coding DNA: TGTGCCTGGAGTGTACCCGAAGGACAGGGCCTCTATGGCTACACCTTC.